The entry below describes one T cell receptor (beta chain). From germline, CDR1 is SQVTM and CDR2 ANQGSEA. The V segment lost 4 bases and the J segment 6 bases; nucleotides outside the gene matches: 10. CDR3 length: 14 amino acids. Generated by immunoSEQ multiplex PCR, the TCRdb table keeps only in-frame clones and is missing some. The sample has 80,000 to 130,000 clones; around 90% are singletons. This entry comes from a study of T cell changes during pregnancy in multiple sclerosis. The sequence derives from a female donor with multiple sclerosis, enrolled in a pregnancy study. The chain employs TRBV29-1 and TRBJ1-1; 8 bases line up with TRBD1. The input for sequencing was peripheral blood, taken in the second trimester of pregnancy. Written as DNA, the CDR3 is TGCAGCGTTGGAGGCGGACAGGGTGCGGCTGAAGCTTTCTTT. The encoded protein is CSVGGGQGAAEAFF.